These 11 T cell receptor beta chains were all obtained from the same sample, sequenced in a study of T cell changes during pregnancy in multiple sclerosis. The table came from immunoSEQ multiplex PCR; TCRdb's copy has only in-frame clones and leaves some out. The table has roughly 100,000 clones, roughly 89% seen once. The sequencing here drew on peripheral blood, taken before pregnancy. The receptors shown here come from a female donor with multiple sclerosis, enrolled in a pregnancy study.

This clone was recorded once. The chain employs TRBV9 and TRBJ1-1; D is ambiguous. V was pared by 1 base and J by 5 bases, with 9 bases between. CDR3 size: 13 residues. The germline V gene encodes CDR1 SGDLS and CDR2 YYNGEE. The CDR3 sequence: CASSVLTGTEAFF. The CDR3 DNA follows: TGTGCCAGCAGCGTATTGACGGGAACTGAAGCTTTCTTT.

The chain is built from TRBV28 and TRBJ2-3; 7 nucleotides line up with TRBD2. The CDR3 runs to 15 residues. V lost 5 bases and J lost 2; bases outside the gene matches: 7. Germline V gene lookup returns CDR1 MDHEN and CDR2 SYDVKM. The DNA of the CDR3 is TGTGCCAGCAGTCCATTAGCGGGCGCCACAGATACGCAGTATTTT. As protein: CASSPLAGATDTQYF.

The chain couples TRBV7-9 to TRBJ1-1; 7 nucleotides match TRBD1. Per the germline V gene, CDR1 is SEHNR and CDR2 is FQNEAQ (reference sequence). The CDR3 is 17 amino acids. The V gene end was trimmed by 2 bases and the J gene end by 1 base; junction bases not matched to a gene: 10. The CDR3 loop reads CASSLIGRQGGNTEAFF. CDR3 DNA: TGTGCCAGCAGCTTAATCGGGAGACAGGGAGGGAACACTGAAGCTTTCTTT.

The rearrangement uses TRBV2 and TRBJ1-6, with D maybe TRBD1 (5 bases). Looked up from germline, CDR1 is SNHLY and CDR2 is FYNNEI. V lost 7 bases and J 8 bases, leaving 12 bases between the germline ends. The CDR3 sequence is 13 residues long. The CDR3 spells CASKQTGDSPLHF. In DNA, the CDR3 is TGTGCCAGCAAACAAACAGGCGATTCACCCCTCCACTTT.

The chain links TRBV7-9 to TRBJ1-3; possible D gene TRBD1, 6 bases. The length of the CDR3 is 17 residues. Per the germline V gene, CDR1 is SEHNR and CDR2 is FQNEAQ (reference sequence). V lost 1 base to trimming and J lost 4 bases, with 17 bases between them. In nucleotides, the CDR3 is TGTGCCAGCAGCTTAGGACATTCGGGACAAGCCGGAAACACCATATATTTT. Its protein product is CASSLGHSGQAGNTIYF.

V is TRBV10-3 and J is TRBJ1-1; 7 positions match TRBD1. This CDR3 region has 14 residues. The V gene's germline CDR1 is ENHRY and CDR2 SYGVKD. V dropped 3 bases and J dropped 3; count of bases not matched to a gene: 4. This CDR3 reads CAISERGHDTEAFF. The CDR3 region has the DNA TGTGCCATCAGTGAAAGGGGGCATGACACTGAAGCTTTCTTT.

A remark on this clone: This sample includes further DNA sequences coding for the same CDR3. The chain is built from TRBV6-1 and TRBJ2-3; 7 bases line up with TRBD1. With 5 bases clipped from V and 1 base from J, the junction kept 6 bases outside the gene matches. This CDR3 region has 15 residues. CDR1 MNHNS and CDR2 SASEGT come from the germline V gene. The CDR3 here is CASSLRTGGTDTQYF. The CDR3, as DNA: TGTGCCAGCAGTCTACGGACAGGAGGCACAGATACGCAGTATTTT.

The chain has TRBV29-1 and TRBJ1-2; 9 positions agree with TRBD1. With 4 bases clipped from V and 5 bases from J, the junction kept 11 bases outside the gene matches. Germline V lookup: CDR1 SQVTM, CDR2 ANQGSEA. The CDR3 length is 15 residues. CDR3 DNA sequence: TGCAGCGTTGTAGGGACAGGGAGCGGGGTATATGGCTACACCTTC. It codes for CSVVGTGSGVYGYTF.

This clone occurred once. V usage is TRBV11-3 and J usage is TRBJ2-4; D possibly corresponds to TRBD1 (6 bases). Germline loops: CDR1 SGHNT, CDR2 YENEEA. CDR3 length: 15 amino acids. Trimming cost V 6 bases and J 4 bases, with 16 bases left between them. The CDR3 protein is CASSLQGFEKNIQYF. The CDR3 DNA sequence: TGTGCCAGCAGTCTCCAGGGGTTTGAAAAAAACATTCAGTACTTC.

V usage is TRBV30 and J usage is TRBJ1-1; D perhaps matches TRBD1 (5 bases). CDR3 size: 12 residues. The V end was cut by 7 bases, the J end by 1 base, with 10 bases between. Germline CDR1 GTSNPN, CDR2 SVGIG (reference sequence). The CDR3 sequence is CASGAENTEAFF. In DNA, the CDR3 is TGTGCCTCTGGGGCAGAGAACACTGAAGCTTTCTTT.

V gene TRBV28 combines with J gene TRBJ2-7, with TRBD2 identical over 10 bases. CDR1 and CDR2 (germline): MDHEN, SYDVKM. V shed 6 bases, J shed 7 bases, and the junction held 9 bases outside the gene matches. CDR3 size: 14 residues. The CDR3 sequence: CASREAGGPGEQYF. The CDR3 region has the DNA TGTGCCAGCAGAGAAGCGGGAGGGCCGGGTGAGCAGTACTTC.